These 18 T cell receptor beta chains originate from one sample sequenced in a study of cytomegalovirus exposure and HLA in healthy donors. The study ran its PCR with 60 Vbeta and 13 Jbeta primers. Clones were read by immunoSEQ multiplex PCR, and TCRdb kept only the in-frame ones, dropping some. The sample contains around 130,000 clones, around 77% of which appear only once. The sequencing sample was made of PBMCs. These receptors were collected from a man under 40 in good health and CMV-seronegative.

This chain joins TRBV7-9 and TRBJ2-3, with a tentative D call TRBD2 (7 bases). The CDR3 sequence is 16 residues long. Germline V gene data show CDR1 as SEHNR and CDR2 as FQNEAQ (reference sequence). Trimming cost V 5 bases and J 3 bases, with 18 bases left between them. The chain's CDR3 is CASSIYREGRTDTQYF. CDR3 DNA sequence: TGTGCCAGCAGCATCTACAGGGAGGGTCGGACAGATACGCAGTATTTT.

The chain is built from TRBV2 and TRBJ2-4; unclear D gene. Trimming pared 2 bases from V and 0 bases from J, leaving 8 bases between. The CDR3 extends over 15 amino acids. Per germline, CDR1 SNHLY and CDR2 FYNNEI. The CDR3 loop is CASSETFLAKNIQYF. The CDR3 nucleotides read TGTGCCAGCAGTGAAACATTTCTAGCCAAAAACATTCAGTACTTC.

The CDR3 bases are TGTGCCACCTCCCGGGGGGAGACCCAGTACTTC. Translated, it gives CATSRGETQYF. The chain has TRBV6-1 and TRBJ2-5, with a possible D match to TRBD2 (6 bases). CDR1 is MNHNS and CDR2 is SASEGT in the germline V gene. The CDR3 is 11 amino acids. V lost 10 bases and J lost 5, with 11 bases in between.

The chain employs TRBV11-2 and TRBJ2-7; 9 positions agree with TRBD1. The CDR3 is made up of 11 amino acids. Germline V gene data show CDR1 as SGHAT and CDR2 as FQNNGV. With V trimmed by 5 bases and J by 9 bases, 2 bases remained unmatched. The CDR3 bases are TGTGCCAGCAGCAAGGACAGGGGGCAGTACTTC. This gives the protein CASSKDRGQYF.

This clone has just one count. This chain uses TRBV6-5 with TRBJ1-2; weak D call: TRBD1 (5 bases). This CDR3 is built from 13 residues. V dropped 6 bases and J dropped 2 bases, with 10 bases sitting between them. Germline V gene lookup returns CDR1 MNHEY and CDR2 SVGAGI. The CDR3 here is CASSYDRNYGYTF. The CDR3 DNA reads TGTGCCAGCAGCTACGACAGAAACTATGGCTACACCTTC.

Here the CDR3 reads CAIQGTSNYGYTF. The CDR3 nucleotides are TGTGCCATACAGGGGACTTCAAACTATGGCTACACCTTC. The chain combines TRBV5-4 with TRBJ1-2; 7 bases map to TRBD1. Germline lookup yields CDR1 SGHNT and CDR2 YYREEE (reference sequence). CDR3 length equals 13 residues. J lost 2 bases, V lost 9 bases, and 7 bases had no gene match. Full variable domain (remainder filled in from reference TRBV5-4 and TRBJ1-2): ETGVTQSPTHLIKTRGQQVTLRCSSQSGHNTVSWYQQALGQGPQFIFQYYREEENGRGNFPPRFSGLQFPNYSSELNVNALELDDSALYLCAIQGTSNYGYTFGSGTRLTVV.

The J gene is TRBJ2-1, the V gene TRBV30; 9 bases fit TRBD2. This CDR3 is built from 14 residues. Germline V gives CDR1 GTSNPN, CDR2 SVGIG (reference sequence). V was pared by 6 bases and J by 4 bases, with 7 bases of the junction left unmatched. The CDR3 nucleotides are TGTGCCTGCCAATCTAGCGGGATTTACAATGAGCAGTTCTTC. Amino acids: CACQSSGIYNEQFF.

The chain has TRBV6-5 and TRBJ2-5; weak D call: TRBD2 (6 bases). V dropped 2 bases and J dropped 5 bases, with 15 bases sitting between them. CDR1 and CDR2 from the germline V gene are MNHEY and SVGAGI. This CDR3 has 15 residues. CDR3 amino acids: CASSYLPGGRETQYF. CDR3 bases: TGTGCCAGCAGTTACCTGCCCGGGGGACGGGAGACCCAGTACTTC.

This clone occurred a few times. The chain uses TRBV2 and TRBJ2-5, with a possible D match to TRBD2 (6 bases). The CDR3 loop spans 10 amino acids. The V end was cut by 8 bases, the J end by 6 bases, with 7 bases between. Per the germline V gene, CDR1 is SNHLY and CDR2 is FYNNEI. The CDR3: CASGGKTQYF. The CDR3 DNA reads as TGTGCCAGCGGCGGGAAGACCCAGTACTTC.

The gene calls are TRBV27 and TRBJ2-7; the match to TRBD1 covers 7 bases. V shed 10 bases and J 2 bases; nucleotides not matched to a gene: 5. Germline V gene sequence: CDR1 MNHEY, CDR2 SMNVEV (reference sequence). There are 12 residues in the CDR3. In nucleotides, the CDR3 is TGTGCCACCGGGGACAGACCCTACGAGCAGTACTTC. Residues: CATGDRPYEQYF.

This clone appeared once. The chain has TRBV2 and TRBJ1-3; TRBD1 might be the D (5 bases). In germline, CDR1 is SNHLY, CDR2 FYNNEI. V lost 3 bases, J lost 1 base, and 13 bases lay in between. The CDR3 is made up of 16 amino acids. The DNA for the CDR3 is TGTGCCAGCAGTGACATGCCGGGGGGATCTGGAAACACCATATATTTT. Protein sequence: CASSDMPGGSGNTIYF. Full variable domain (rest looked up from reference TRBV2 and TRBJ1-3): EPEVTQTPSHQVTQMGQEVILRCVPISNHLYFYWYRQILGQKVEFLVSFYNNEISEKSEIFDDQFSVERPDGSNFTLKIRSTKLEDSAMYFCASSDMPGGSGNTIYFGEGSWLTVV.

This sequence joins TRBV29-1 and TRBJ2-7, with D hard to call. The CDR3 runs to 13 residues. Germline lookup yields CDR1 SQVTM and CDR2 ANQGSEA. Trimming pared 4 bases from V and 0 bases from J, leaving 10 bases between. Here the CDR3 reads CSVARRNSYEQYF. Here the CDR3 DNA reads TGCAGCGTTGCGAGGCGGAACTCCTACGAGCAGTACTTC.

CDR3 sequence: CASSEEEGSPQHF. The CDR3 nucleotides are TGTGCCAGCAGTGAAGAGGAGGGGTCGCCCCAGCATTTT. The V call is TRBV6-1, the J call TRBJ1-5, with a possible D match to TRBD1 (5 bases). Looked up from germline, CDR1 is MNHNS and CDR2 is SASEGT. The CDR3 sequence is 13 residues long. The ends were cut back, 1 base at V and 9 bases at J, with 10 bases in the middle.

This chain links TRBV7-2 with TRBJ2-6; D might be TRBD1 (6 bases). Germline V gene sequence: CDR1 SGHTA, CDR2 FQGNSA. The CDR3 spans 19 residues. V was pared by 8 bases and J by 0 bases, with 23 bases between. The CDR3 is CASSVGLGTDSSGANVLTF. The CDR3 DNA follows: TGTGCCAGCTCGGTGGGATTGGGGACGGACAGCTCTGGGGCCAACGTCCTGACTTTC.

This chain uses TRBV30 with TRBJ2-7, with 8 positions matching TRBD1. J lost 5 bases, V lost 5 bases, and 8 bases had no gene match. This CDR3 is 13 amino acids long. Germline V gene sequence: CDR1 GTSNPN, CDR2 SVGIG (reference sequence). The CDR3 nucleotides read TGTGCCTGGTGCGCGGGCAGGGGGCACGAGCAGTACTTC. Amino acids: CAWCAGRGHEQYF.

The rearrangement uses TRBV2 and TRBJ2-1; 7 positions agree with TRBD2. V lost 6 bases and J lost 3; bases outside the gene matches: 8. The germline CDR1 and CDR2 sequences are SNHLY and FYNNEI. CDR3 length: 15 residues. The CDR3 here is CASRASGIVYNEQFF. The CDR3 nucleotides read TGTGCCAGCAGGGCGAGCGGGATAGTCTACAATGAGCAGTTCTTC.

The V call is TRBV6-5, the J call TRBJ2-5; perhaps TRBD2 as D (6 bases). The J call could be wrong; TRBJ2-7 is a better fit for the DNA end. CDR1 and CDR2 (germline): MNHEY, SVGAGI. The CDR3 is 13 residues long. The CDR3 region is CASGTSASYEQYF. DNA of the CDR3: TGTGCCAGCGGGACTTCTGCTTCCTACGAGCAGTACTTC.

This rearrangement joins TRBV20-1 to TRBJ2-1; the D gene is possibly TRBD2 (5 bases). This CDR3 comprises 11 residues. Germline V lookup: CDR1 DFQATT, CDR2 SNEGSKA (reference sequence). Trimming left V 3 bases short and J 10 bases short, with 10 bases between. The CDR3 DNA is TGCAGTGCTAGGTTGACTATGGAGCAGTTCTTC. This translates into CSARLTMEQFF.